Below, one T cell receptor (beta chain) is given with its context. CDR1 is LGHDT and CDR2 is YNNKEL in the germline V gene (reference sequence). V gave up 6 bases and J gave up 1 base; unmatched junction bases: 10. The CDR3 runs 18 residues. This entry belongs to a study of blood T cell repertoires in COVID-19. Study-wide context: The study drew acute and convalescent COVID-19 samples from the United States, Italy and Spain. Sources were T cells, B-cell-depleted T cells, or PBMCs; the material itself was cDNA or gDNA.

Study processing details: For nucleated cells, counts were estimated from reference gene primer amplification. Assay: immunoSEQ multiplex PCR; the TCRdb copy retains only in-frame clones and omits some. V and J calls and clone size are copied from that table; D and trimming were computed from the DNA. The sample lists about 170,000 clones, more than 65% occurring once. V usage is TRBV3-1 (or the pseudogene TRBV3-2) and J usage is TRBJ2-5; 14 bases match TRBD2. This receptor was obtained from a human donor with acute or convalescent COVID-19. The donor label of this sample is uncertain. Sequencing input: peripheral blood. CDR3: CASSPGLAGGLFQETQYF. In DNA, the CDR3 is TGTGCCAGCAGTCCAGGACTAGCGGGAGGCCTATTCCAAGAGACCCAGTACTTC.